This T cell receptor (beta chain) was recorded in a study of shared clonotypes between healthy human individuals. TCRdb keeps only in-frame clones here, not all; method: immunoSEQ multiplex PCR. The sample lists 2 million to 2.5 million clones; almost 96% were seen once. CDR3 length equals 14 residues. V was pared by 6 bases and J by 11 bases, with 17 bases between. Germline V gives CDR1 SNHLY, CDR2 FYNNEI. This sequence was found in a young man in good health. Sequences were obtained from naive CD4+ T cells sorted from blood. Subset described: CD45RA+ positively selected. The chain has TRBV2 and TRBJ1-6; a weak D match, TRBD1 (6 bases). The CDR3 is CASRGDNLNAPLHF. As DNA, the CDR3 is TGTGCCAGCAGGGGGGACAACTTAAATGCACCCCTCCACTTT.